A single sample is the source of the 29 T cell receptor beta chains below, sequenced in a study of early T cells in non-severe SARS-CoV-2 infection. TCRdb re-called the 5' RACE reads with MiXCR, one entry per CDR3 protein. Among tens of thousands of distinct CDR3 sequences listed, about 4.9% were seen once. The sample comprised whole blood. These receptors were taken from an adult who was a healthcare worker with PCR-confirmed SARS-CoV-2 infection or an uninfected control (not recorded which).

This clonotype was counted many times. This CDR3 is CASSFGNVDEKLFF. CDR3 in DNA: TGCGCCAGCAGCTTCGGGAATGTAGATGAAAAACTGTTTTTT. The chain joins TRBV5-1 to TRBJ1-4; D remains unclear. From germline, CDR1 is SGHRS and CDR2 YFSETQ. This CDR3 region has 14 residues. Trimming stripped 2 bases from V and 6 bases from J, with 11 bases between.

This clonotype has at least ten counts. The chain is built from TRBV20-1 and TRBJ2-3; TRBD1 or TRBD2 may be the D gene (5 bases each). Germline V lookup: CDR1 DFQATT, CDR2 SNEGSKA (reference sequence). This CDR3 comprises 16 residues. V was cut by 3 bases and J by 1 base, with 17 bases left in between. This CDR3 is CSASPRRGDGTDTQYF. The CDR3 DNA sequence: TGCAGTGCTAGCCCTAGGCGAGGGGACGGCACAGATACGCAGTATTTT.

A few counts support this clonotype. V is TRBV5-8 and J is TRBJ1-3; D is undetermined. Germline V lookup: CDR1 SGHTS, CDR2 YDEGEE. The CDR3 sequence is 12 residues long. Trimming removed 0 bases at V and 8 bases at J, with 6 bases between. CDR3 protein: CASSLDSDTIYF. In DNA, the CDR3 is TGTGCCAGCAGCTTGGATAGTGACACCATATATTTT.

There are many counts of this clonotype. The genes are TRBV9 and TRBJ1-2, with unresolved D. V lost 5 bases, J lost 8 bases, and 13 bases lay in between. The CDR3 spans 12 residues. Per germline, CDR1 SGDLS and CDR2 YYNGEE. CDR3 amino acids: CASRPGVGGYTF. Written as DNA, the CDR3 is TGTGCCAGCAGGCCAGGCGTGGGGGGCTACACCTTC.

The sample holds many counts of this clonotype. V usage is TRBV20-1 and J usage is TRBJ2-1; 7 bases are a match to TRBD1. J lost 0 bases, V lost 4 bases, and 6 bases had no gene match. The CDR3 sequence is 15 residues long. Germline-derived CDR1 and CDR2 are DFQATT and SNEGSKA (reference sequence). The CDR3 nucleotides read TGCAGTGCTAAGGGACAGCTGAGCTCCTACAATGAGCAGTTCTTC. Encoded protein: CSAKGQLSSYNEQFF.

In this sample, this clonotype turned up many times. V gene TRBV2 combines with J gene TRBJ2-1, with 13 bases fitting TRBD2. Germline trimming cut 4 bases from V and 10 bases from J; bases unmatched to any gene: 7. This CDR3 has 15 amino acids. Germline CDR1 and CDR2: SNHLY and FYNNEI. The CDR3 loop reads CASSALAGGIGEQFF. The CDR3 coding sequence is TGTGCCAGCAGTGCACTAGCGGGGGGGATCGGAGAGCAGTTCTTC.

This clonotype occurred many times. The rearrangement joins TRBV3-1 to TRBJ2-1; D may correspond to TRBD1 or TRBD2 (5 bases each). The CDR3 has 13 residues. With 5 bases removed from V and 5 bases from J, the gap between germline ends came to 10 bases. Germline V gene data show CDR1 as LGHDT and CDR2 as YNNKEL (reference sequence). The CDR3 DNA follows: TGTGCCAGCAGCTGGGACGCCGACAATGAGCAGTTCTTC. This gives the protein CASSWDADNEQFF.

The rearrangement joins TRBV24-1 to TRBJ2-3; D is uncertain. CDR3 length: 13 amino acids. V lost 9 bases and J 5 bases, leaving 14 bases between the germline ends. From germline, CDR1 is KGHDR and CDR2 SFDVKD. In DNA form, the CDR3 reads TGTGCCACCGGTGGAAACGGTGTAGATACGCAGTATTTT. It yields the protein CATGGNGVDTQYF.

This clonotype occurred a few times. For the CDR3, the DNA is TGTGCCAGCCGAAGCGACGGACTTTTGGTACAGTACTTC. Its protein product is CASRSDGLLVQYF. The chain links TRBV2 to TRBJ2-7, with a tentative D call TRBD2 (5 bases). Deletions cut 8 bases from V and 10 bases from J, with 21 bases between. Germline V CDR1 and CDR2: SNHLY, FYNNEI. The CDR3 has 13 amino acids.

This chain joins TRBV19 and TRBJ2-1; 7 nucleotides match TRBD2. This CDR3 comprises 14 residues. Germline assignment: CDR1 LNHDA and CDR2 SQIVND (reference sequence). The trim removed 0 bases at V and 5 bases at J, leaving 1 base unmatched. For the CDR3, the DNA is TGTGCCAGTAGTATAGAGGGAGGGGACAATGAGCAGTTCTTC. Protein sequence: CASSIEGGDNEQFF.

This clonotype was observed many times. J is TRBJ2-3 and V is TRBV14, with 7 bases that match TRBD2. CDR1 and CDR2 from the germline V gene are SGHDN and FVKESK. Trimming took 4 bases from V and 1 from J; bases not matched to a gene: 11. This CDR3 region has 17 residues. The CDR3 nucleotides read TGTGCCAGCAGCCCATTTCGCTGGAGCGGGGGCACAGATACGCAGTATTTT. Translated, it gives CASSPFRWSGGTDTQYF.

This clonotype was seen ten or more times. The chain couples TRBV7-2 to TRBJ1-1; D possibly corresponds to TRBD1 (5 bases). With 5 bases removed from V and 5 bases from J, the gap between germline ends came to 12 bases. The CDR3 runs to 13 residues. Germline CDR1 reads SGHTA; CDR2 reads FQGNSA. The CDR3 DNA follows: TGTGCCAGCAGCGTCGGGGACCAGACTGAAGCTTTCTTT. It encodes CASSVGDQTEAFF. Supplemented by reference TRBV7-2 and TRBJ1-1, the full variable domain reads GAGVSQSPSNKVTEKGKDVELRCDPISGHTALYWYRQSLGQGLEFLIYFQGNSAPDKSGLPSDRFSAERTGGSVSTLTIQRTQQEDSAVYLCASSVGDQTEAFFGQGTRLTVV.

This clonotype was detected many times. The chain joins TRBV5-4 to TRBJ1-2; D might be TRBD1 (5 bases). The CDR3 covers 16 residues. Per the germline V gene, CDR1 is SGHNT and CDR2 is YYREEE (reference sequence). Trimming cost V 1 base and J 8 bases, with 21 bases left between them. The CDR3 sequence: CASSLRGLWGPEGYTF. In DNA, the CDR3 is TGTGCCAGCAGCTTGAGAGGGCTTTGGGGACCGGAAGGCTACACCTTC.

In this sample, this clonotype turned up many times. CDR3 protein: CASSSHTGRDLLSSYEQYF. The CDR3, as DNA: TGCGCCAGCAGCTCCCATACCGGGAGAGACCTTCTGAGCTCCTACGAGCAGTACTTC. The chain combines TRBV5-1 with TRBJ2-7; D might be TRBD2 (6 bases). The germline CDR1 and CDR2 sequences are SGHRS and YFSETQ. Trimming shortened V by 3 bases and J by 0 bases, and 25 bases separated the two germline ends. CDR3 length: 19 amino acids.

This rearrangement joins TRBV30 to TRBJ1-5; D remains unclear. The CDR3 totals 14 residues. In germline, CDR1 is GTSNPN, CDR2 SVGIG (reference sequence). V lost 0 bases, J lost 8 bases, and 14 bases lay in between. CDR3 protein: CAWSVGGDYKPQHF. DNA of the CDR3: TGTGCCTGGAGTGTAGGTGGAGACTACAAGCCCCAGCATTTT. Full variable domain (rest looked up from reference TRBV30 and TRBJ1-5): SQTIHQWPATLVQPVGSPLSLECTVEGTSNPNLYWYRQAAGRGLQLLFYSVGIGQISSEVPQNLSASRPQDRQFILSSKKLLLSDSGFYLCAWSVGGDYKPQHFGDGTRLSIL.

This clonotype showed up just a few times. The chain uses TRBV12-5 and TRBJ2-3; D could derive from TRBD1 or TRBD2 (6 bases each). CDR1 is LGHNT and CDR2 is FRNRAP in the germline V gene. With 6 bases removed from V and 3 bases from J, the gap between germline ends came to 13 bases. The CDR3 contains 14 residues. The CDR3 loop is CASGSLGGTDTQYF. For the CDR3, the DNA is TGTGCTAGTGGCTCCCTAGGGGGGACAGATACGCAGTATTTT.

This clonotype was found many times. The gene calls are TRBV6-4 and TRBJ2-3; weak D call: TRBD1 (5 bases). From germline, CDR1 is MRHNA and CDR2 SNTAGT. The CDR3 is made up of 13 amino acids. The ends were cut back, 4 bases at V and 2 bases at J, with 7 bases in the middle. In DNA form, the CDR3 reads TGTGCCAGCAGTGGGGGCGACACAGATACGCAGTATTTT. The encoded protein is CASSGGDTDTQYF.

This clonotype was seen a handful of times. The chain combines TRBV9 with TRBJ1-2; D may be TRBD1 (6 bases). CDR1 SGDLS and CDR2 YYNGEE come from the germline V gene. This CDR3 is built from 14 residues. Trimming pared 3 bases from V and 3 bases from J, leaving 12 bases between. This chain's CDR3 is CASSAQGTHYGYTF. CDR3 nucleotides: TGTGCCAGCAGCGCACAGGGTACGCACTATGGCTACACCTTC.

This clonotype came up a few times. The chain uses TRBV4-1 and TRBJ2-5, with 9 bases matching TRBD1. CDR1 is MGHRA, CDR2 YSYEKL, per germline. There are 15 residues in the CDR3. The V segment lost 0 bases and the J segment 5 bases; nucleotides outside the gene matches: 4. The chain's CDR3 is CASSQEVGQGETQYF. Here the CDR3 DNA reads TGCGCCAGCAGCCAAGAAGTCGGACAGGGGGAGACCCAGTACTTC.

Comments on this clonotype: A much larger clone differs from this one at a single base, so this may be a read error. V is TRBV18 and J is TRBJ2-2; D remains unclear. The CDR3 has 15 amino acids. Trimming stripped 2 bases from V and 6 bases from J, with 13 bases between. Germline-derived CDR1 and CDR2 are KGHSH and LQKENI. The CDR3 sequence: CASSPTSRKAGELFF. The CDR3 coding sequence is TGTGCCAGCTCACCAACCAGCAGGAAGGCCGGGGAGCTGTTTTTT.

CDR3 sequence reads: CASSFPGRTETQYF. CDR3 nucleotides: TGTGCCAGCAGTTTCCCGGGACGGACAGAGACCCAGTACTTC. The chain employs TRBV5-4 and TRBJ2-5; D is possibly TRBD1 or TRBD2 (5 bases each). The CDR3 has 14 residues. Germline V CDR1 and CDR2: SGHNT, YYREEE (reference sequence). V was pared by 5 bases and J by 4 bases, with 15 bases between.

The J gene is TRBJ2-2, the V gene TRBV3-1; D gene unclear. Trimming took off 2 bases at V and 4 bases at J, with 8 bases between the two ends. CDR1 is LGHDT and CDR2 is YNNKEL in the germline V gene (reference sequence). The CDR3 runs to 14 residues. The CDR3 region is CASSQLGITGELFF. Here the CDR3 DNA reads TGTGCCAGCAGCCAACTGGGAATCACCGGGGAGCTGTTTTTT.

At least ten counts were recorded for this clonotype. The V and J genes are TRBV24-1 and TRBJ2-1, with D unclear. CDR1 and CDR2 from the germline V gene are KGHDR and SFDVKD. Trimming shortened V by 4 bases and J by 14 bases, and 14 bases separated the two germline ends. The CDR3 loop spans 12 amino acids. The CDR3 sequence: CATSEYRIREFF. In DNA, the CDR3 is TGTGCCACCAGTGAGTACAGAATACGGGAGTTCTTC.

This clonotype has only a few counts. This rearrangement joins TRBV20-1 to TRBJ1-1, with D perhaps TRBD1 (5 bases). The CDR3 loop spans 14 amino acids. Looked up from germline, CDR1 is DFQATT and CDR2 is SNEGSKA (reference sequence). V was shortened by 0 bases and J by 8 bases, with 16 bases between the two germline ends. The CDR3 nucleotides read TGCAGTGCTAGAGATTATGTTGGGGCGAGAGAAGCTTTCTTT. Its translation: CSARDYVGAREAFF.

This clonotype was observed at least ten times. The gene calls are TRBV7-9 and TRBJ2-5, with D perhaps TRBD2 (5 bases). The CDR3 covers 15 residues. Looked up from germline, CDR1 is SEHNR and CDR2 is FQNEAQ (reference sequence). V was clipped by 1 base and J by 5 bases, with 14 bases between them. The CDR3 spells CASSLVMGSGETQYF. The DNA of the CDR3 is TGTGCCAGCAGCTTAGTGATGGGGAGTGGGGAGACCCAGTACTTC. The complete variable domain, with remaining parts taken from reference TRBV7-9 and TRBJ2-5, reads DTGVSQNPRHKITKRGQNVTFRCDPISEHNRLYWYRQTLGQGPEFLTYFQNEAQLEKSRLLSDRFSAERPKGSFSTLEIQRTEQGDSAMYLCASSLVMGSGETQYFGPGTRLLVL.

In its sample, this clonotype was seen many times. This chain links TRBV25-1 with TRBJ1-1, with no clear D. V shed 2 bases and J shed 5 bases, with 6 bases lying between them. The CDR3 length is 12 residues. CDR1 is MGHDK, CDR2 SYGVNS, per germline. The CDR3 loop is CASSEGATEAFF. The CDR3 DNA reads TGTGCCAGCAGTGAAGGAGCAACTGAAGCTTTCTTT. The full variable domain, its missing parts supplied by reference TRBV25-1 and TRBJ1-1, is EADIYQTPRYLVIGTGKKITLECSQTMGHDKMYWYQQDPGMELHLIHYSYGVNSTEKGDLSSESTVSRIRTEHFPLTLESARPSHTSQYLCASSEGATEAFFGQGTRLTVV.

This clonotype was observed many times. The chain employs TRBV7-3 and TRBJ2-5; D ambiguous. Germline V gene data show CDR1 as SGHTA and CDR2 as FQGTGA. V gave up 5 bases and J gave up 2 bases, with 9 bases separating them. The CDR3 sequence is 13 residues long. The CDR3 sequence is CASSLGRQETQYF. CDR3 DNA: TGTGCCAGCAGCCTAGGGCGGCAAGAGACCCAGTACTTC.

This clonotype showed up many times. The J gene is TRBJ2-5, the V gene TRBV11-2; D remains ambiguous. V lost 0 bases and J lost 5, with 10 bases in between. The CDR3 runs 14 residues. Looked up from germline, CDR1 is SGHAT and CDR2 is FQNNGV. For the CDR3, the DNA is TGTGCCAGCAGCTTAGACGGTGACCTGGAGACCCAGTACTTC. It codes for CASSLDGDLETQYF. Based on the CDR3 plus reference TRBV11-2 and TRBJ2-5, the full variable domain is EAGVAQSPRYKIIEKRQSVAFWCNPISGHATLYWYQQILGQGPKLLIQFQNNGVVDDSQLPKDRFSAERLKGVDSTLKIQPAKLEDSAVYLCASSLDGDLETQYFGPGTRLLVL.

The chain joins TRBV6-5 to TRBJ2-1; tentatively, D is TRBD2 (5 bases). This CDR3 comprises 14 residues. Looked up from germline, CDR1 is MNHEY and CDR2 is SVGAGI. The ends were cut back, 7 bases at V and 4 bases at J, with 14 bases in the middle. The CDR3 nucleotides read TGTGCCAGCACCCGACGGGAATCATACAATGAGCAGTTCTTC. It codes for CASTRRESYNEQFF.